The 21 T cell receptor beta chains presented below share a single source sample, sequenced in a study of T cell responses to AZD1222 COVID-19 vaccine. Assay: immunoSEQ multiplex PCR; the TCRdb copy retains only in-frame clones and omits some. The sample lists around 200,000 clones; approximately 95% were seen once. This material consisted of peripheral blood, taken on day 0 of AZD1222 vaccination. Source of these receptors: an adult in good health.

This chain connects TRBV18 to TRBJ1-2; TRBD1 aligns across 11 bases. CDR3 length: 14 residues. The V segment lost 6 bases and the J segment 7 bases; nucleotides outside the gene matches: 7. Germline CDR1 KGHSH, CDR2 LQKENI. CDR3 sequence (DNA): TGTGCCAGCTCTTCCGGGACAGGGGGTAGTGGCTACACCTTC. It is translated as CASSSGTGGSGYTF. Filled out from reference TRBV18 and TRBJ1-2, the complete variable domain reads NAGVMQNPRHLVRRRGQEARLRCSPMKGHSHVYWYRQLPEEGLKFMVYLQKENIIDESGMPKERFSAEFPKEGPSILRIQQVVRGDSAAYFCASSSGTGGSGYTFGSGTRLTVV.

J is TRBJ2-7 and V is TRBV7-9, with 9 bases fitting TRBD1. Germline lookup yields CDR1 SEHNR and CDR2 FQNEAQ (reference sequence). Trimming at V came to 0 bases and at J to 7 bases, leaving 7 bases not matched to a gene. CDR3 size: 15 residues. The CDR3 nucleotides are TGTGCCAGCAGCTTAGCCGGGACAGGGTTAAGTGAGCAGTACTTC. Translating it yields CASSLAGTGLSEQYF.

The CDR3 DNA sequence: TGCGCCAGCAGCGTAGCAGGTATCGATACGCAGTATTTT. This codes for CASSVAGIDTQYF. This chain connects TRBV5-1 to TRBJ2-3; D is uncertain. The germline V gene encodes CDR1 SGHRS and CDR2 YFSETQ. V was trimmed by 4 bases and J by 6 bases, leaving 12 bases between them. CDR3 length: 13 amino acids.

The V gene is TRBV27, the J gene TRBJ1-2; 11 nucleotides agree with TRBD1. Germline CDR1 reads MNHEY; CDR2 reads SMNVEV (reference sequence). The CDR3 loop spans 14 amino acids. Unmatched junction bases numbered 1, after V lost 4 bases and J lost 3 bases. The CDR3 DNA follows: TGTGCCAGCAGTTGGGACAGGGGGGACTATGGCTACACCTTC. Its protein product is CASSWDRGDYGYTF.

In this sample, this clone turned up once. This rearrangement joins TRBV5-1 to TRBJ1-2, with no clear D. The CDR3 runs 11 residues. Looked up from germline, CDR1 is SGHRS and CDR2 is YFSETQ. V was pared by 8 bases and J by 5 bases, with 10 bases between. CDR3: CASSGVYGYTF. In nucleotides, the CDR3 is TGCGCCAGTTCGGGAGTTTATGGCTACACCTTC.

This chain uses TRBV6-1 with TRBJ2-3; 7 bases match TRBD2. Germline V gene data show CDR1 as MNHNS and CDR2 as SASEGT. V shed 3 bases, J shed 4 bases, and the junction held 7 bases outside the gene matches. The CDR3 extends over 15 amino acids. The CDR3 here is CASSEGWGGPDTQYF. Here the CDR3 DNA reads TGTGCCAGCAGTGAGGGATGGGGGGGTCCAGATACGCAGTATTTT.

The V and J genes are TRBV4-1 and TRBJ2-1; tentative D call: TRBD1 (7 bases). Germline V gives CDR1 MGHRA, CDR2 YSYEKL. Between the trimmed V and J ends, which lost 1 base and 4 bases, there was a span of 17 bases. This CDR3 is built from 17 residues. In DNA form, the CDR3 reads TGCGCCAGCAGCCAAGGGCCGACAGGGCGGGGATACAATGAGCAGTTCTTC. It is translated as CASSQGPTGRGYNEQFF.

The chain carries TRBV3-1 (or the pseudogene TRBV3-2) and TRBJ2-7; tentative D call: TRBD1 (6 bases). CDR1 and CDR2 from the germline V gene are LGHDT and YNNKEL (reference sequence). V was clipped by 3 bases and J by 9 bases, with 9 bases between them. The CDR3 is 11 residues long. CDR3 bases: TGTGCCAGCAGCCACAGGGGCGGGCAGTACTTC. Protein: CASSHRGGQYF.

The rearrangement joins TRBV4-2 to TRBJ2-5; TRBD2 aligns across 12 bases. With V trimmed by 4 bases and J by 4 bases, 7 bases remained unmatched. The CDR3 has 16 amino acids. CDR1 is LGHNA and CDR2 is YNFKEQ in the germline V gene. The CDR3 spells CASSPRLAGVGETQYF. Here the CDR3 DNA reads TGTGCCAGCAGCCCCCGACTAGCGGGAGTAGGAGAGACCCAGTACTTC.

This chain links TRBV6-6 with TRBJ1-1; D is unresolved. The CDR3 has 13 amino acids. The V gene lost 7 bases and the J gene lost 2 bases, with 11 bases spanning the gap. Germline V gene data show CDR1 as MNHNY and CDR2 as SVGAGI (reference sequence). CDR3 bases: TGTGCCAGCATACGGACGGGAAACACTGAAGCTTTCTTT. Residues: CASIRTGNTEAFF.

A few counts support this clone. The chain combines TRBV6-4 with TRBJ2-5; 7 positions agree with TRBD2. Germline assignment: CDR1 MRHNA and CDR2 SNTAGT. This CDR3 contains 15 residues. With 3 bases clipped from V and 2 bases from J, the junction kept 6 bases outside the gene matches. CDR3 coding DNA: TGTGCCAGCAGTGAAAGTCCTAGCGGTCAAGAGACCCAGTACTTC. Amino acids: CASSESPSGQETQYF.

The V call is TRBV5-1, the J call TRBJ1-1, with 7 positions matching TRBD1. This CDR3 spans 14 amino acids. CDR1 is SGHRS and CDR2 is YFSETQ in the germline V gene. V was pared by 3 bases and J by 5 bases, with 7 bases of the junction left unmatched. The CDR3 DNA sequence: TGCGCCAGCAGCTCCGGACAGGCGGAGACTGAAGCTTTCTTT. It specifies CASSSGQAETEAFF.

This clone was seen just once. The chain uses TRBV30 and TRBJ1-2; D is uncertain. Trimming removed 2 bases from V and 10 bases from J, with 8 bases in between. Germline V gene data show CDR1 as GTSNPN and CDR2 as SVGIG (reference sequence). The CDR3 consists of 10 residues. The CDR3 DNA follows: TGTGCCTGGAGTCCTTTGTCCTACACCTTC. It is translated as CAWSPLSYTF.

This chain uses TRBV12-3 or TRBV12-4 with TRBJ1-1, with D uncertain. The CDR3 spans 12 residues. Trimming left V 4 bases short and J 4 bases short, with 7 bases between. CDR3 sequence: CASSSQITEAFF. For the CDR3, the DNA is TGTGCCAGCAGTTCCCAAATCACTGAAGCTTTCTTT.

V usage is TRBV2 and J usage is TRBJ2-1; no clear D gene. V was cut by 3 bases and J by 6 bases, with 9 bases left in between. This CDR3 spans 13 amino acids. The V gene's germline CDR1 is SNHLY and CDR2 FYNNEI. DNA for the CDR3: TGTGCCAGCAGTGATAGTATGGGCAATGAGCAGTTCTTC. This gives the protein CASSDSMGNEQFF.

The rearrangement links TRBV6-6 to TRBJ2-2; TRBD2 aligns across 10 bases. The trim removed 8 bases at V and 7 bases at J, leaving 7 bases unmatched. The CDR3 runs 14 residues. Germline values: CDR1 MNHNY, CDR2 SVGAGI (reference sequence). CDR3 region: CASWASGGNGELFF. The CDR3, as DNA: TGTGCCAGCTGGGCTAGCGGGGGTAACGGGGAGCTGTTTTTT.

The chain joins TRBV19 to TRBJ1-5; D remains ambiguous. The V end was cut by 5 bases, the J end by 7 bases, with 12 bases between. Looked up from germline, CDR1 is LNHDA and CDR2 is SQIVND (reference sequence). This CDR3 spans 13 amino acids. CDR3 amino acids: CASSPNGWQPQHF. CDR3 nucleotide sequence: TGTGCCAGTAGTCCAAACGGGTGGCAGCCCCAGCATTTT.

The chain couples TRBV6-6 to TRBJ2-7, with TRBD1 identical over 10 bases. From germline, CDR1 is MNHNY and CDR2 SVGAGI (reference sequence). The CDR3 sequence is 17 residues long. The ends lost 5 bases at V and 2 bases at J; junction bases unmatched: 12. CDR3 nucleotide sequence: TGTGCCAGCAGTCAAATAGGGGGGGACAGGGGTACCTACGAGCAGTACTTC. Translation: CASSQIGGDRGTYEQYF.

The chain has TRBV6-6 and TRBJ2-1, with 9 bases aligning to TRBD2. The ends lost 5 bases at V and 3 bases at J; junction bases unmatched: 5. The CDR3 has 15 residues. Germline assignment: CDR1 MNHNY and CDR2 SVGAGI (reference sequence). CDR3 sequence reads: CASSTLTSGYNEQFF. CDR3 nucleotides: TGTGCCAGCAGTACACTGACTAGCGGCTACAATGAGCAGTTCTTC.

This clone was detected only a few times. The chain combines TRBV6-2 or TRBV6-3 with TRBJ2-7; D is uncertain. CDR3 length equals 12 residues. V dropped 2 bases and J dropped 3 bases, with 5 bases sitting between them. CDR1 MNHEY and CDR2 SVGEGT come from the germline V gene. The CDR3 DNA reads as TGTGCCAGCAGTTACCTGTACTACGAGCAGTACTTC. It yields the protein CASSYLYYEQYF.

This chain connects TRBV10-3 to TRBJ2-2; TRBD2 matches at 8 bases. Germline values: CDR1 ENHRY, CDR2 SYGVKD. V gave up 6 bases and J gave up 4 bases; unmatched junction bases: 4. CDR3 length equals 14 residues. The CDR3 coding sequence is TGTGCCATCAGCGAACGGGGGGGCACCGGGGAGCTGTTTTTT. It yields the protein CAISERGGTGELFF.